This T cell receptor beta chain was observed in a study of blood T cells in healthy people across ages. A J-beta primer mix and a sample-barcoded 5' primer were used in a second PCR of about 7 to 12 cycles. TCRdb re-derived calls from the 5' RACE reads in MiXCR, one entry per CDR3 protein. The sample lists 780,000 or so distinct CDR3 sequences; about 61% were seen once. V was shortened by 5 bases and J by 2 bases, with 15 bases between the two germline ends. This CDR3 is built from 15 residues. The germline gives CDR1 MDHEN, CDR2 SYDVKM. Sequencing was performed on blood. The V call is TRBV28, the J call TRBJ1-1, with a weak D call TRBD1 (5 bases). The source is a man between 40 and 49 years old in good health. The CDR3, as DNA: TGTGCCAGCAGTCCGATCCTGACAGTCAACACTGAAGCTTTCTTT. This encodes CASSPILTVNTEAFF.